These T cell receptor beta chains were read from a single sample in a study of T cell changes during pregnancy in multiple sclerosis. Clones were sequenced by immunoSEQ multiplex PCR, and TCRdb holds only the in-frame ones, with some missing. Of 75,000 to 90,000 clones listed, around nine tenths are singletons. The starting material was CD4+ T cells from peripheral blood mononuclear cells, obtained before pregnancy. The receptors here all came from a female donor with multiple sclerosis, enrolled in a pregnancy study. Each CDR3 is given with its conserved first and last residue.

V	J	CDR3
TRBV5-4	TRBJ1-2	CASSLVAGISYGYTF
TRBV29-1	TRBJ1-1	CSSHRGMNTEAFF
TRBV9	TRBJ2-5	CASSVGGRSGGAEETQYF
TRBV2	TRBJ1-6	CASRGQATGNSPLHF
TRBV5-6	TRBJ2-7	CASSFGTGVTYEQYF
TRBV6-5	TRBJ1-3	CASSYSTSGNTIYF
TRBV28	TRBJ2-7	CASSYVGQGAYEQYF
TRBV27	TRBJ1-2	CASSPYAGTNYGYTF
TRBV21-1	TRBJ1-5	CASSGRTGAWDQPQHF
TRBV27	TRBJ2-3	CASPLSGTGGPLSTDTQYF
TRBV5-8	TRBJ2-2	CASRAGWFVSGRTGELFF
TRBV9	TRBJ1-1	CASSVASRDTEAFF
TRBV6-6	TRBJ1-1	CASSTPGWGGTEAFF
TRBV5-4	TRBJ2-7	CASSPTGLFYEQYF
TRBV2	TRBJ1-3	CASSPTRSGNTIYF
TRBV4-1	TRBJ2-1	CASSLRQGAGNEQFF
TRBV6-1	TRBJ1-6	CASSQREGRSPLHF
TRBV28	TRBJ1-5	CASSLTDRLNQPQHF
TRBV18	TRBJ1-6	CASSATGKAENSPLHF
TRBV6-6	TRBJ1-1	CASTRKGSTEAFF
TRBV19	TRBJ1-4	CASSVGPRESEKLFF
TRBV5-1	TRBJ2-7	CASRTDSYEQYF
TRBV9	TRBJ1-1	CASSAQQGDTEAFF
TRBV13	TRBJ2-4	CASSVQGSKNIQYF
TRBV9	TRBJ1-2	CASSVYAGGLGYTF
TRBV28	TRBJ1-2	CASGRQDAVGGYTF
TRBV5-6	TRBJ2-2	CASSSRMLDSNTGELFF
TRBV10-3	TRBJ2-3	CAIRPSGPTDTQYF
TRBV6-5	TRBJ2-3	CASRHSDTQYF
TRBV15	TRBJ2-3	CATSKGLADSTDTQYF
TRBV5-1	TRBJ2-3	CASSFRWDRGDTQYF
TRBV7-8	TRBJ2-7	CASSLEWGTRGGEQYF
TRBV5-1	TRBJ2-3	CASSGGLAGVLGTDTQYF
TRBV28	TRBJ2-2	CASSFVQGTGELFF
TRBV28	TRBJ2-7	CASSVQVTYEQYF
TRBV6-1	TRBJ2-3	CASSEGGGDTQYF
TRBV6-6	TRBJ1-1	CASSLNRDREAFF
TRBV19	TRBJ1-1	CASSPLGTGVSVTEAFF
TRBV19	TRBJ2-3	CASAGGDTDTQYF
TRBV19	TRBJ1-5	CASSRIGDNQPQHF
TRBV5-1	TRBJ2-7	CASSFAGQGAGEQYF
TRBV11-1	TRBJ2-2	CASSLREPNTGELFF
TRBV6-1	TRBJ1-1	CASSENGGGTEAFF
TRBV18	TRBJ1-4	CASSPPGPGNEKLFF
TRBV2	TRBJ2-7	CASSDPPFGQAYEQYF
TRBV5-5	TRBJ2-7	CASRWEFQGAHEQYF
TRBV7-2	TRBJ2-2	CASRTSGGVTGELFF
TRBV18	TRBJ2-1	CASSRPLAGGPDEQFF
TRBV2	TRBJ1-3	CASSERSRGFSGNTIYF
TRBV7-8	TRBJ2-6	CASSLAQHSGANVLTF
TRBV7-3	TRBJ1-1	CASSLMGRSTEAFF
TRBV7-2	TRBJ1-2	CASSLRIPLTAANYGYTF
TRBV27	TRBJ1-5	CASSLSRAGEPQHF
TRBV6-1	TRBJ1-6	CASSEVTGNSPLHF
TRBV2	TRBJ1-1	CASSENARAEAFF
TRBV2	TRBJ1-4	CASSPLLTNEKLFF
TRBV5-1	TRBJ2-3	CASSWGEGWRTDTQYF